These T cell receptor beta chains were read from a single sample in a study of T cells after yellow fever vaccination. TCRdb re-called the 5' RACE reads with MiXCR, one entry per CDR3 protein. The repertoire includes approximately 85,000 distinct CDR3 sequences, roughly 14% of them detected once, and 20% to 25% sits in the top ten. The specimen comprised CD8+ T cells not binding an NS4B(214-222) dextramer, sorted from PBMCs, sampled approximately 22 days after the first yellow fever vaccination. The receptors derive from a man aged 18-30 years who received the YFV17D yellow fever vaccine. Each CDR3 is given with its conserved first and last residue. D genes are given only for firm matches. Not all rows give a size; the values are once, few, many and, for expanded clones, a class.

clone_size,j_call,v_call,d_call,cdr3_aa,cdr3_nt
-,TRBJ1-1,TRBV7-2,-,CASSAISTSTEAFF,TGTGCCAGCAGCGCCATCTCGACCAGCACTGAAGCTTTCTTT
-,TRBJ2-5,TRBV4-3,TRBD2,CASSQVAGQFQETQYF,TGCGCCAGCAGCCAAGTAGCGGGGCAATTCCAAGAGACCCAGTACTTC
few,TRBJ1-5,TRBV6-2/TRBV6-3,TRBD1,CASSVKGQSPGWPQHF,TGTGCCAGCAGCGTGAAGGGACAGTCCCCCGGTTGGCCCCAGCATTTT
-,TRBJ1-5,TRBV12-3/TRBV12-4,-,CASTRGGTQPQHF,TGTGCCAGCACTAGGGGGGGAACTCAGCCCCAGCATTTT
-,TRBJ2-2,TRBV7-9,-,CASSPGTPNTGELFF,TGTGCCAGCAGCCCGGGAACCCCGAACACCGGGGAGCTGTTTTTT
-,TRBJ2-2,TRBV12-3/TRBV12-4,TRBD1,CACAGGGELFF,TGTGCCTGCGCAGGGGGCGGGGAGCTGTTTTTT
-,TRBJ1-2,TRBV7-9,-,CASSHSTRSYGYTF,TGTGCCAGCAGCCATTCGACCCGGAGCTATGGCTACACCTTC
many,TRBJ2-1,TRBV20-1,-,CSARVDRRVGDEQFF,TGCAGTGCTAGAGTTGACCGCAGGGTCGGAGATGAGCAGTTCTTC
-,TRBJ1-4,TRBV20-1,-,CSARGSLNEKLFF,TGCAGTGCTAGAGGCAGCCTTAATGAAAAACTGTTTTTT
-,TRBJ2-7,TRBV4-2,-,CASSQGVTIYEQYF,TGTGCCAGCAGCCAAGGGGTGACGATCTACGAGCAGTACTTC
few,TRBJ2-1,TRBV29-1,-,CSVDGGHEYNEQFF,TGCAGCGTTGACGGGGGCCATGAATACAATGAGCAGTTCTTC
few,TRBJ1-1,TRBV10-3,-,CAISEPGEGNTEAFF,TGTGCCATCAGTGAGCCTGGCGAGGGGAACACTGAAGCTTTCTTT
-,TRBJ2-5,TRBV6-2/TRBV6-3,-,CASSYLGQPQETQYF,TGTGCCAGCAGTTACTTAGGGCAGCCACAAGAGACCCAGTACTTC